This T cell receptor beta chain was captured in a study of cytomegalovirus exposure and HLA in healthy donors. The study, taken as a whole, reports: Both high specificity and high sensitivity reportedly marked the classifier's diagnosis of cytomegalovirus status. Indistinguishability led to the exclusion of some V segments, TRBV6-2 and TRBV6-3 included. A later analysis associated some 16,000 TCR beta sequences with HLA alleles at a 0.05 false discovery rate.

Germline V CDR1 and CDR2: SGHRS, YFSETQ. This CDR3 comprises 15 residues. V dropped 2 bases and J dropped 11; count of bases not matched to a gene: 10. This clone appeared a few times. The antigen remains unidentified. Each donor was healthy, and each was a bone marrow donor. This PCR relied on a set of 60 Vbeta primers and 13 Jbeta primers. Measured with immunoSEQ multiplex PCR; TCRdb has only the in-frame clones, and not every one. The data hold around 140,000 clones, with 82% observed a single time. Sequencing was carried out using PBMCs. The chain employs TRBV5-1 and TRBJ2-7, with 13 bases identical to TRBD2. The TCR originated in a male donor in good health and CMV-seronegative. In DNA form, the CDR3 reads TGCGCCAGCAGCTTATATTCCGGACTAGCGGGAGTGGAGTACTTC. It encodes CASSLYSGLAGVEYF.